The 24 T cell receptor beta chains below come from one sample, sequenced in a study of CD8 T cells in ankylosing spondylitis. TCRdb independently ran MiXCR on the 5' RACE reads; one entry per CDR3 protein. The sample carries about 140,000 distinct CDR3 sequences, roughly 8% recorded once. The sample comprised synovial fluid, either unsorted or a sorted T cell fraction (not recorded which). The origin of the receptors is a male donor with ankylosing spondylitis.

This chain links TRBV18 with TRBJ2-1, with D tentatively TRBD1 (6 bases). Per the germline V gene, CDR1 is KGHSH and CDR2 is LQKENI. CDR3 length equals 12 residues. The V and J ends lost 2 bases and 7 bases respectively, with 6 bases between them. CDR3 bases: TGTGCCAGCTCACCAACAGGGAATGAGCAGTTCTTC. Translation: CASSPTGNEQFF.

This clonotype was seen at least ten times. The rearrangement uses TRBV20-1 and TRBJ2-3; 16 nucleotides line up with TRBD2. The germline CDR1 and CDR2 sequences are DFQATT and SNEGSKA (reference sequence). Unmatched junction bases numbered 7, after V lost 0 bases and J lost 1 base. This CDR3 has 19 residues. CDR3 coding DNA: TGCAGTGCTAGAGATCGGGGACTAGCGGGAGGGACCGGCACAGATACGCAGTATTTT. Its protein is CSARDRGLAGGTGTDTQYF.

As for this clonotype: A single base separates this from a much larger clone, so it may be a read error. CDR3: CAISALSPGLSYNEQFF. CDR3 sequence (DNA): TGTGCCATCAGTGCTTTATCCCCCGGACTATCCTACAATGAGCAGTTCTTC. J is TRBJ2-1 and V is TRBV10-3, with D perhaps matching TRBD2 (6 bases). Germline assignment: CDR1 ENHRY and CDR2 SYGVKD. V lost 4 bases and J lost 1, with 17 bases in between. CDR3 size: 17 residues.

This clonotype occurred many times. The rearrangement uses TRBV28 and TRBJ2-5; D is unclear. The CDR3 contains 16 residues. CDR1 is MDHEN and CDR2 is SYDVKM in the germline V gene. V gave up 2 bases and J gave up 5 bases, with 18 bases separating them. CDR3 DNA sequence: TGTGCCAGCAGTTTAAGATACGGAAATTTAAGGGAGACCCAGTACTTC. Its translation: CASSLRYGNLRETQYF.

This clonotype was detected ten times or more. J is TRBJ2-7 and V is TRBV7-3; unclear D gene. The V end lost 1 base, the J end lost 9 bases, and 7 bases lay between the germline ends. This CDR3 is built from 11 residues. Germline loops: CDR1 SGHTA, CDR2 FQGTGA. Here the CDR3 reads CASSLSVGQYF. As DNA, the CDR3 is TGTGCCAGCAGCTTAAGTGTAGGGCAGTACTTC.

For this clonotype: Since a much larger clone is just one base distant, this may be a read error. This chain uses TRBV5-1 with TRBJ2-3; 7 positions match TRBD1. The CDR3 spans 14 residues. Germline-derived CDR1 and CDR2 are SGHRS and YFSETQ. The CDR3 protein is CAISLDRFLLPQYF. Here the CDR3 DNA reads TGCGCCATCAGCTTGGACAGGTTCCTCCTGCCGCAGTATTTT.

This clonotype showed up many times. This rearrangement joins TRBV5-1 to TRBJ2-1, with TRBD2 identical over 8 bases. V lost 4 bases, J lost 0 bases, and 6 bases stayed unmatched. Germline V gene sequence: CDR1 SGHRS, CDR2 YFSETQ. The CDR3 is 16 residues long. The CDR3 DNA follows: TGCGCCAGCAGCAGAACCGGGACTAGCTCCTACAATGAGCAGTTCTTC. This encodes CASSRTGTSSYNEQFF.

This clonotype was detected ten times or more. This sequence joins TRBV5-1 and TRBJ2-1, with D possibly being TRBD2 (6 bases). V was pared by 4 bases and J by 3 bases, with 20 bases between. The CDR3 spans 17 residues. Germline CDR1 is SGHRS and CDR2 is YFSETQ. CDR3 DNA: TGCGCCAGCAGCCCGGTTCTGGGGGGACTCCTCTACAATGAGCAGTTCTTC. Translation gives CASSPVLGGLLYNEQFF.

Many counts were recorded for this clonotype. This chain joins TRBV20-1 and TRBJ2-3, with D perhaps TRBD1 (5 bases). V was trimmed by 6 bases and J by 2 bases, leaving 18 bases between them. The germline gives CDR1 DFQATT, CDR2 SNEGSKA (reference sequence). The length of the CDR3 is 15 residues. CDR3 amino acids: CSATRDRYYTDTQYF. As DNA, the CDR3 is TGCAGTGCAACCAGAGACAGATACTACACAGATACGCAGTATTTT.

This clonotype has at least ten counts. The genes are TRBV7-2 and TRBJ2-1; 11 bases line up with TRBD2. J was trimmed by 6 bases and V by 0 bases; bases with no gene match: 1. Germline V gene sequence: CDR1 SGHTA, CDR2 FQGNSA. This CDR3 region has 15 residues. In DNA form, the CDR3 reads TGTGCCAGCAGCTTAGCTAGCGGGGGGGCCAATGAGCAGTTCTTC. Protein sequence: CASSLASGGANEQFF.

This clonotype appeared many times. The chain couples TRBV20-1 to TRBJ2-7, with D possibly matching TRBD1 (5 bases). The CDR3 consists of 13 residues. Trimming pared 5 bases from V and 7 bases from J, leaving 18 bases between. Germline V gives CDR1 DFQATT, CDR2 SNEGSKA (reference sequence). This CDR3 reads CSASDRQTWEQYF. The CDR3 region has the DNA TGCAGTGCTTCAGACAGACAGACTTGGGAGCAGTACTTC.

This clonotype occurred many times. This rearrangement joins TRBV18 to TRBJ2-5; 11 positions agree with TRBD1. The J segment lost 4 bases and the V segment lost 0 bases, leaving 1 base of the junction unmatched. This CDR3 is 15 amino acids long. CDR1 is KGHSH and CDR2 is LQKENI in the germline V gene. CDR3 nucleotides: TGTGCCAGCTCACCACCGGGACAGGGGGGAGAGACCCAGTACTTC. Its protein product is CASSPPGQGGETQYF.

The table lists this clonotype with many counts. The genes are TRBV5-1 and TRBJ1-3; D is unclear. There are 17 residues in the CDR3. Germline CDR1 is SGHRS and CDR2 is YFSETQ. V was trimmed by 1 base and J by 1 base, leaving 15 bases between them. CDR3 region: CASSLWGSLRSGNTIYF. CDR3 DNA sequence: TGCGCCAGCAGCTTGTGGGGTTCGCTTCGTTCTGGAAACACCATATATTTT.

This clonotype was seen a few times. The chain carries TRBV5-1 and TRBJ1-1, with D hard to call. Germline-derived CDR1 and CDR2 are SGHRS and YFSETQ. V was pared by 7 bases and J by 7 bases, with 14 bases between. The CDR3 covers 12 residues. In DNA form, the CDR3 reads TGCGCCAGCTCTTGGGTCCCCGGTGAAGCTTTCTTT. This translates into CASSWVPGEAFF.

This clonotype was counted many times. CDR3 region: CASSSLAGGGSEQFF. DNA for the CDR3: TGTGCCAGCAGTTCACTAGCGGGAGGAGGAAGTGAGCAGTTCTTC. The chain joins TRBV12-3 or TRBV12-4 to TRBJ2-1; 12 nucleotides align to TRBD2. V shed 4 bases and J 9 bases; nucleotides not matched to a gene: 7. The CDR3 sequence is 15 residues long.

The chain couples TRBV2 to TRBJ2-7; 7 bases are shared with TRBD1. The V gene end was trimmed by 3 bases and the J gene end by 3 bases; junction bases not matched to a gene: 5. The germline V gene has CDR1 SNHLY and CDR2 FYNNEI. This CDR3 has 14 amino acids. The CDR3 bases are TGTGCCAGCAGTGAGCAGGGGGTCCTCTACGAGCAGTACTTC. This gives the protein CASSEQGVLYEQYF. The whole variable domain, remainder taken from reference TRBV2 and TRBJ2-7, is EPEVTQTPSHQVTQMGQEVILRCVPISNHLYFYWYRQILGQKVEFLVSFYNNEISEKSEIFDDQFSVERPDGSNFTLKIRSTKLEDSAMYFCASSEQGVLYEQYFGPGTRLTVT.

This clonotype was observed many times. This chain uses TRBV7-9 with TRBJ1-2, with no clear D. The V and J ends lost 1 base and 6 bases respectively, with 9 bases between them. The length of the CDR3 is 13 residues. The germline V gene encodes CDR1 SEHNR and CDR2 FQNEAQ (reference sequence). In DNA form, the CDR3 reads TGTGCCAGCAGCTTAGTGGGAATCCATGGCTACACCTTC. Translated: CASSLVGIHGYTF.

There are a few counts of this clonotype. The chain uses TRBV21-1 and TRBJ2-5; the D call in the table, TRBD2, was not verified against the DNA. TRBV21-1 is shown as a pseudogene. This CDR3 is 19 amino acids long. For the CDR3, the DNA is TGTGCCAGCAGCAAAGGAGGAACCCTCAGACTAGCGGGAGGCGAGACCCAGTACTTC. Protein: CASSKGGTLRLAGGETQYF.

The CDR3 loop is CASSLRGPQHF. CDR3 sequence (DNA): TGTGCCAGCAGCCTACGGGGGCCCCAGCATTTT. The chain uses TRBV28 and TRBJ1-5, with D hard to call. The CDR3 extends over 11 amino acids. Trimming removed 6 bases from V and 9 bases from J, with 9 bases in between. CDR1 is MDHEN and CDR2 is SYDVKM in the germline V gene.

This clonotype showed up just a few times. This chain connects TRBV28 to TRBJ2-7, with D hard to call. Between the trimmed V and J ends, which lost 4 bases and 0 bases, there was a span of 13 bases. Germline values: CDR1 MDHEN, CDR2 SYDVKM. This CDR3 spans 15 amino acids. CDR3 region: CASSSPVGYSYEQYF. Here the CDR3 DNA reads TGTGCCAGCAGTTCACCCGTGGGGTACTCCTACGAGCAGTACTTC.

This clonotype was observed many times. This chain links TRBV7-8 with TRBJ2-1; 8 nucleotides align to TRBD1. Unmatched junction bases numbered 6, after V lost 5 bases and J lost 6 bases. CDR1 and CDR2 from the germline V gene are SGHVS and FQNEAQ. There are 14 residues in the CDR3. CDR3 sequence: CASSPGQGSNEQFF. The CDR3 DNA reads TGTGCCAGCAGCCCTGGACAGGGCAGCAATGAGCAGTTCTTC.

This clonotype was seen ten or more times. The chain uses TRBV7-9 and TRBJ1-2; 7 bases agree with TRBD1. Germline CDR1 reads SEHNR; CDR2 reads FQNEAQ (reference sequence). The CDR3 contains 13 residues. V gave up 2 bases and J gave up 6 bases; unmatched junction bases: 3. Here the CDR3 reads CASSLQGVDGYTF. The CDR3 DNA reads TGTGCCAGCAGCTTACAGGGGGTAGATGGCTACACCTTC.

This chain links TRBV7-2 with TRBJ1-2; D is unclear. Germline V gene sequence: CDR1 SGHTA, CDR2 FQGNSA. The V end was cut by 4 bases, the J end by 7 bases, with 13 bases between. The CDR3 has 13 amino acids. This chain's CDR3 is CASSSRGNSGYTF. For the CDR3, the DNA is TGTGCCAGCAGCTCCAGAGGTAACAGTGGCTACACCTTC.

The rearrangement uses TRBV7-9 and TRBJ1-2; no definite D call. Trimming stripped 4 bases from V and 4 bases from J, with 7 bases between. The germline V gene has CDR1 SEHNR and CDR2 FQNEAQ (reference sequence). This CDR3 spans 12 amino acids. CDR3 in amino acids: CASSYNGYGYTF. CDR3 bases: TGTGCCAGCAGCTACAATGGCTATGGCTACACCTTC.